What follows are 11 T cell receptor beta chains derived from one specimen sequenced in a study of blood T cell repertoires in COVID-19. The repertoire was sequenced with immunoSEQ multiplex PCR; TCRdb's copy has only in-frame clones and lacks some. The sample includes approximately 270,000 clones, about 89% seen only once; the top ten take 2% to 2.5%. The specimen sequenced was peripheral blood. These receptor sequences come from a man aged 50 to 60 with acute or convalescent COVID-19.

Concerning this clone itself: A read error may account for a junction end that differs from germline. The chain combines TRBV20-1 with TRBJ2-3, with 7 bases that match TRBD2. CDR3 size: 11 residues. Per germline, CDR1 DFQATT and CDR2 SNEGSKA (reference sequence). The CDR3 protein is CSASAGTKVDF. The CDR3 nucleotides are TGCAGTGCTAGTGCTGGGACTAAGGTAGATTTT.

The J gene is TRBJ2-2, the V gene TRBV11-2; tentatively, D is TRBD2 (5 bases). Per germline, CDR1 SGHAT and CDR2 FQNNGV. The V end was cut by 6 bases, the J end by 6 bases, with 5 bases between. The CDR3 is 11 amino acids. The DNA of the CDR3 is TGTGCCAGCAGGAGGGCCGGGGAGCTGTTTTTT. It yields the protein CASRRAGELFF.

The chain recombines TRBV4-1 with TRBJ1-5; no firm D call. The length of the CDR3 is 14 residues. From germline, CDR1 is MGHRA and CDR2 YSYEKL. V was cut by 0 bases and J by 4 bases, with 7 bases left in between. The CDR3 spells CASSQESGNQPQHF. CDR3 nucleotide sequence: TGCGCCAGCAGCCAAGAATCGGGGAATCAGCCCCAGCATTTT.

This CDR3 is CASSLGGVSTDTQYF. Written as DNA, the CDR3 is TGTGCCAGCAGCTTAGGGGGCGTGAGCACAGATACGCAGTATTTT. The chain has TRBV7-2 and TRBJ2-3; D possibly corresponds to TRBD1 (5 bases). Trimming stripped 1 base from V and 0 bases from J, with 8 bases between. CDR3 length: 15 amino acids. Per germline, CDR1 SGHTA and CDR2 FQGNSA.

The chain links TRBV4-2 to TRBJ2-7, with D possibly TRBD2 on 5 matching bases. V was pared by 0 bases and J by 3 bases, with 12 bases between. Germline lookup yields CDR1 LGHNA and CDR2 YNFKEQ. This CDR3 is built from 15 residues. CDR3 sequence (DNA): TGTGCCAGCAGCCAAGACTGGGCCGCGGGCTACGAGCAGTACTTC. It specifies CASSQDWAAGYEQYF.

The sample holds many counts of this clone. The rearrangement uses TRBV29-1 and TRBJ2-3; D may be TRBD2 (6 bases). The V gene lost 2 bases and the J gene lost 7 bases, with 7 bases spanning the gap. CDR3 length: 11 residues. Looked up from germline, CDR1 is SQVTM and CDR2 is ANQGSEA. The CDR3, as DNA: TGCAGCGTTGAACGGGGGAATACGCAGTATTTT. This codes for CSVERGNTQYF.

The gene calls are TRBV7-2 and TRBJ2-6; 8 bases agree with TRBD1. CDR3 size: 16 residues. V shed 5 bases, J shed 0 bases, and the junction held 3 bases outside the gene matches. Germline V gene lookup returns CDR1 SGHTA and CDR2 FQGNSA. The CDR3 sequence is CASSKDRDSGANVLTF. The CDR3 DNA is TGTGCCAGCAGCAAGGACAGGGACTCTGGGGCCAACGTCCTGACTTTC.

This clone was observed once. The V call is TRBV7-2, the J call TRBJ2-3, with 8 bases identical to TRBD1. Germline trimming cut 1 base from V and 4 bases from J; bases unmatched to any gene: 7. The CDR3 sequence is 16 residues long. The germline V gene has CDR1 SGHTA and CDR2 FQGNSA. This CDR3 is CASSLGGRGLSDTQYF. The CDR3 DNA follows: TGTGCCAGCAGCTTAGGCGGCAGGGGGCTTTCAGATACGCAGTATTTT.

CDR3 coding DNA: TGCGCCAGCAGCGACCGGGACAGGGATTACTACGAGCAGTACTTC. This translates into CASSDRDRDYYEQYF. The J gene is TRBJ2-7, the V gene TRBV5-1; 9 bases line up with TRBD1. This CDR3 is built from 15 residues. Trimming removed 4 bases from V and 3 bases from J; junction bases left unmatched: 8. The germline V gene encodes CDR1 SGHRS and CDR2 YFSETQ.

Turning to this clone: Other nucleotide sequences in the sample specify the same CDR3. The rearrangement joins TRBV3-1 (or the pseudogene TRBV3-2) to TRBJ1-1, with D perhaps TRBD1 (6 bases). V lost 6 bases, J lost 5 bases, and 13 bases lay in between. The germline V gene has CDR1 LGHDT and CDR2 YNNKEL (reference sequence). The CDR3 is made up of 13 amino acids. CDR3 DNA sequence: TGTGCCAGCAGAGTAACTACAGGGACTGAAGCTTTCTTT. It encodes CASRVTTGTEAFF.

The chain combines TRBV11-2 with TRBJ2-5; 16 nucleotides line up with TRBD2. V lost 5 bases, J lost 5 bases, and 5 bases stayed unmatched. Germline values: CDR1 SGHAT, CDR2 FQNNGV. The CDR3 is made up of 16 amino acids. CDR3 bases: TGTGCCAGCAGCCAGGGACTAGCGGGGGGGCAGGAGACCCAGTACTTC. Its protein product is CASSQGLAGGQETQYF.